This T cell receptor beta chain stems from a study of cytomegalovirus exposure and HLA in healthy donors. The study's findings and limits: Reportedly, diagnosis of cytomegalovirus status by the classifier showed high specificity and sensitivity. In vitro, a few CMV-associated chains proved specific for CMV antigens. Investigators reported around 150 TCR beta chains as tied to cytomegalovirus.

Measured with immunoSEQ multiplex PCR; TCRdb has only the in-frame clones, and not every one. The sample contains approximately 90,000 clones, 95% to 98% of which appear only once. A note on this clone: What it binds is not known.

The sequencing input was PBMCs. The sequence came from a young man in good health and CMV-seronegative.

CDR3: CASTQQQGNYGYTF. The CDR3 coding sequence is TGCGCCAGCACCCAGCAACAGGGCAACTATGGCTACACCTTC. The chain carries TRBV5-1 and TRBJ1-2; D is possibly TRBD1 (6 bases). The V end lost 6 bases, the J end lost 2 bases, and 14 bases lay between the germline ends. The V gene's germline CDR1 is SGHRS and CDR2 YFSETQ. This CDR3 comprises 14 residues.